These 2 T cell receptor beta chains share one sample of origin, sequenced in a study of control samples from healthy donors and cancer patients (dated by TCRdb to about 2020). Library prep was done by the immunoSEQ multiplex PCR assay. The immuneACCESS repertoire file appears here via TCRdb, limited to in-frame rearrangements. These files lack a portion of the clones; in checked studies, under half of the deficit traces to unresolved V genes, and the cause of the others is not known. The sample yields over 100,000 clones; 92% were counted once. The top ten hold about 2.2% of the sample. The sample comprised blood. Receptors originate from a woman in her forties or fifties in good health.

This clone was found once. The CDR3 sequence: CASSLVAGGPWDYEQYF. In DNA form, the CDR3 reads TGTGCCAGCAGCTTAGTCGCGGGTGGGCCCTGGGACTACGAGCAGTACTTC. V is TRBV11-2 and J is TRBJ2-7; TRBD2 is a possible D gene (5 bases). This CDR3 has 17 amino acids. Germline V CDR1 and CDR2: SGHAT, FQNNGV. Trimming took 1 base from V and 3 from J, leaving 19 bases between them.

The chain links TRBV19 to TRBJ2-7, with 8 bases matching TRBD2. Germline CDR1 is LNHDA and CDR2 is SQIVND (reference sequence). This CDR3 has 15 amino acids. Trimming removed 6 bases from V and 3 bases from J; junction bases left unmatched: 10. The CDR3 nucleotides are TGTGCCAGTAGGATAACTAATAGCGGGGTCTACGAGCAGTACTTC. It codes for CASRITNSGVYEQYF. The variable domain in full, with the rest retrieved from reference TRBV19 and TRBJ2-7, is DGGITQSPKYLFRKEGQNVTLSCEQNLNHDAMYWYRQDPGQGLRLIYYSQIVNDFQKGDIAEGYSVSREKKESFPLTVTSAQKNPTAFYLCASRITNSGVYEQYFGPGTRLTVT.